This is a list of T cell receptor beta chains from one sample in a study of shared clonotypes between healthy human individuals. This table comes from immunoSEQ multiplex PCR, and its TCRdb copy is limited to in-frame clones, with some not included. The data contain approximately 2,300,000 clones, roughly 92% of them singletons. The sequencing sample was made of naive CD4+ T cells from PBMCs. The receptors derive from a man between 18 and 35 years old in good health. Some clones in this sample may be carry-over from other donors' samples. Both conserved end residues are part of each CDR3. D genes are given only for firm matches. A row's size may be missing; if present it is once, few, many or a size class.

TRBJ2-1,-,-,TRBV5-5,CASSLGGRYNEQFF,TGTGCCAGCAGCTTGGGGGGGCGATACAATGAGCAGTTCTTC
TRBJ1-2,TRBD1,few,TRBV2,CASRGDRANYGYTF,TGTGCCAGCAGGGGGGACAGGGCCAACTATGGCTACACCTTC
TRBJ1-2,-,-,TRBV30,CAWTWGGNYGYTF,TGTGCCTGGACCTGGGGAGGGAACTATGGCTACACCTTC
TRBJ1-2,TRBD1,-,TRBV11-2,CASSHLGQGDYGYTF,TGTGCCAGCAGCCACCTCGGACAGGGAGACTATGGCTACACCTTC
TRBJ1-1,-,-,TRBV28,CASSLGTAPRNTEAFF,TGTGCCAGCAGTTTAGGCACAGCGCCGCGGAACACTGAAGCTTTCTTT
TRBJ2-3,-,-,TRBV27,CASSPTSWADTQYF,TGTGCCAGCAGTCCGACTAGTTGGGCAGATACGCAGTATTTT
TRBJ2-7,-,-,TRBV18,CASSPGGVYEQYF,TGTGCCAGCTCACCTGGCGGAGTCTACGAGCAGTACTTC
TRBJ1-3,-,-,TRBV4-1,CASSQGRSLSGNTIYF,TGCGCCAGCAGCCAAGGGAGGTCCCTCTCTGGAAACACCATATATTTT
TRBJ2-4,TRBD2,-,TRBV6-5,CASSYSGGTKNIQYF,TGTGCCAGCAGTTACTCGGGGGGGACCAAAAACATTCAGTACTTC
TRBJ1-2,TRBD1,-,TRBV28,CASSFRDRVNYGYTF,TGTGCCAGCAGTTTTAGGGACAGAGTTAACTATGGCTACACCTTC